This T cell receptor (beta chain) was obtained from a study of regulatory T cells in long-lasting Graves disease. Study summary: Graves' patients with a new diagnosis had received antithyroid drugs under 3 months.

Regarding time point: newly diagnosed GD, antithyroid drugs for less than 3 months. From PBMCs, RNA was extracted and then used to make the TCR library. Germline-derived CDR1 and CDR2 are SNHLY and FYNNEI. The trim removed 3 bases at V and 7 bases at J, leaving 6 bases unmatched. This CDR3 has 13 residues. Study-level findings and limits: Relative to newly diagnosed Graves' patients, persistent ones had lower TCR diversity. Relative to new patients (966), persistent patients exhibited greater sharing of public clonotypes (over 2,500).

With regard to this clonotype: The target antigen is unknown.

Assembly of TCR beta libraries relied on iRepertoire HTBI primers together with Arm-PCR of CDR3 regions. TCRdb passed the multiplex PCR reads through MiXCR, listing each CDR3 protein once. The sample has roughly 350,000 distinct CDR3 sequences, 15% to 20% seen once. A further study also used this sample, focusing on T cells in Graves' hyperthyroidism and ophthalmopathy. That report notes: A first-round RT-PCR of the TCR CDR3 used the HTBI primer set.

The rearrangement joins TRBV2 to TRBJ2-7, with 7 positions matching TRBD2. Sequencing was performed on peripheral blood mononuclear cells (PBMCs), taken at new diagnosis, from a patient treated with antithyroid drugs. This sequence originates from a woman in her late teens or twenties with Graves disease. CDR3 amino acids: CASSDRTSDEQYF. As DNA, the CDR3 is TGTGCCAGCAGTGATCGAACTAGCGATGAGCAGTACTTC.